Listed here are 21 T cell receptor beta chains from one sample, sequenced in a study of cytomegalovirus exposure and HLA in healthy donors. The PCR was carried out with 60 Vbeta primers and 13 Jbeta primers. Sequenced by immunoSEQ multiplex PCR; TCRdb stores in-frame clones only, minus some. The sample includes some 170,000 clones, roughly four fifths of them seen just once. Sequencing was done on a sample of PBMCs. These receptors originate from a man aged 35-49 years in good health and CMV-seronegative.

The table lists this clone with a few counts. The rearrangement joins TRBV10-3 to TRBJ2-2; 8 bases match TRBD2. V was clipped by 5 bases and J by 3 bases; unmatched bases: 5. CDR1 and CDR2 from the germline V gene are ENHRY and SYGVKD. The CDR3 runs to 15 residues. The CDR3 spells CAISRAGEYTGELFF. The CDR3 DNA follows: TGTGCCATCAGTAGAGCGGGGGAGTACACCGGGGAGCTGTTTTTT.

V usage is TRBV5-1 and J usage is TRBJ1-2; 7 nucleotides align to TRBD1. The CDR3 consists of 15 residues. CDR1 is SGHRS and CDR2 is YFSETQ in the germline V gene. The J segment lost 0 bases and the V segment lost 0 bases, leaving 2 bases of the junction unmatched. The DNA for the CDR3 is TGCGCCAGCAGCTTGGGGACAGGATCTAACTATGGCTACACCTTC. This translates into CASSLGTGSNYGYTF.

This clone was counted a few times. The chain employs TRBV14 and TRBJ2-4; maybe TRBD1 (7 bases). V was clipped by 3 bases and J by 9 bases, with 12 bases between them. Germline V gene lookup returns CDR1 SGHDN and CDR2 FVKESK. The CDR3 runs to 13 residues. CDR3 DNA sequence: TGTGCCAGCAGCCATGGCAGGGGGGCCATTCAGTACTTC. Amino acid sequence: CASSHGRGAIQYF.

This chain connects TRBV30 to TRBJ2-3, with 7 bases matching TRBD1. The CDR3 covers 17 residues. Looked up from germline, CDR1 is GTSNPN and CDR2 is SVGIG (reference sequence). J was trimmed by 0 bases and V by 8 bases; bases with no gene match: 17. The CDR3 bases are TGTGCCATGTTACCCACTCGGACAGGCGGAAGCACAGATACGCAGTATTTT. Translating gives CAMLPTRTGGSTDTQYF.

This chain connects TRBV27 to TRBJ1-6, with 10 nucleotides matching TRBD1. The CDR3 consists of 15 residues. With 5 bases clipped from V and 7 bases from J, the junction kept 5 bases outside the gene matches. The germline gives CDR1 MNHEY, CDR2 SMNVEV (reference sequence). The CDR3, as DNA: TGTGCCAGCAGTCCCGGGACAGGGGTGAATTCACCCCTCCACTTT. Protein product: CASSPGTGVNSPLHF.

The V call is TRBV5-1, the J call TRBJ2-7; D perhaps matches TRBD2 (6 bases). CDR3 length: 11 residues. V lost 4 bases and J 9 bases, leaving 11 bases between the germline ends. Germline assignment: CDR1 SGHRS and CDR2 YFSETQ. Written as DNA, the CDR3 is TGCGCCAGCAGCCTCGGGGGTGCGCAGTACTTC. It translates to CASSLGGAQYF.

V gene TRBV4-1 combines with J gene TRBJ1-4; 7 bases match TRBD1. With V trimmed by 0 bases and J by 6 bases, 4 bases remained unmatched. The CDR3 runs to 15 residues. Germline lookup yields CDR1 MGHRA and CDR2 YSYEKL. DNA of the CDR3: TGCGCCAGCAGCCAAGATACAGGGGTGGATGAAAAACTGTTTTTT. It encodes CASSQDTGVDEKLFF.

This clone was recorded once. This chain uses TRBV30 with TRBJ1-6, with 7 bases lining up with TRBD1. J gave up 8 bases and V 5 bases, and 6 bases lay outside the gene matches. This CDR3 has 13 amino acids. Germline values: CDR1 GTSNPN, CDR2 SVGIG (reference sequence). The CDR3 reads CAWAVGTDSPLHF. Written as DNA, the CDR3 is TGTGCCTGGGCGGTAGGGACAGATTCACCCCTCCACTTT.

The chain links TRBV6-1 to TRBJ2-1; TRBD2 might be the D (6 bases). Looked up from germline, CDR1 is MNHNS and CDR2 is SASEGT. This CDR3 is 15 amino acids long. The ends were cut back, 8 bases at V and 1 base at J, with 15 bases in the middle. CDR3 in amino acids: CASLLSGSSYNEQFF. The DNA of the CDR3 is TGTGCCAGCCTCCTTAGCGGAAGTTCCTACAATGAGCAGTTCTTC.

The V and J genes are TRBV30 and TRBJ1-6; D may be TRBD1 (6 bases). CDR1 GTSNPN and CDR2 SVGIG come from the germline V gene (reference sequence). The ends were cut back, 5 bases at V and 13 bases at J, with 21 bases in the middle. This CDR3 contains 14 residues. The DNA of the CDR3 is TGTGCCTGGGGCGGAACAGGGCCTTCGTGGCCCCTCCACTTT. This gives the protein CAWGGTGPSWPLHF.

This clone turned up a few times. The CDR3 DNA follows: TGCGCCAGCAGCCAAGATAGGGAGGGGGGGCCAGGATCCTACAATGAGCAGTTCTTC. It yields the protein CASSQDREGGPGSYNEQFF. The rearrangement links TRBV4-1 to TRBJ2-1; tentative D call: TRBD2 (7 bases). CDR1 is MGHRA and CDR2 is YSYEKL in the germline V gene. Between the trimmed V and J ends, which lost 0 bases and 1 base, there was a span of 19 bases. This CDR3 is built from 19 residues.

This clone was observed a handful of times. The CDR3 is CASLKTAPTGELFF. DNA of the CDR3: TGTGCCAGTCTAAAAACAGCCCCTACCGGGGAGCTGTTTTTT. The chain carries TRBV2 and TRBJ2-2; no clear D gene. V was trimmed by 9 bases and J by 5 bases, leaving 16 bases between them. The length of the CDR3 is 14 residues. CDR1 and CDR2 (germline): SNHLY, FYNNEI. Variable domain in full (rest from reference TRBV2 and TRBJ2-2): EPEVTQTPSHQVTQMGQEVILRCVPISNHLYFYWYRQILGQKVEFLVSFYNNEISEKSEIFDDQFSVERPDGSNFTLKIRSTKLEDSAMYFCASLKTAPTGELFFGEGSRLTVL.

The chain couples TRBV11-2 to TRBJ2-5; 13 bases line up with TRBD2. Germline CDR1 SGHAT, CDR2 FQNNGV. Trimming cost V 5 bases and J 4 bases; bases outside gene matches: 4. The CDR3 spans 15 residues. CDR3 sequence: CASSPTSGGAETQYF. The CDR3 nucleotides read TGTGCCAGCAGCCCAACTAGCGGGGGGGCAGAGACCCAGTACTTC.

CDR3 protein: CAGPEGVVGNQPQHF. CDR3 coding DNA: TGTGCCGGACCCGAGGGAGTAGTCGGCAATCAGCCCCAGCATTTT. The chain recombines TRBV28 with TRBJ1-5; no clear D gene. CDR1 is MDHEN and CDR2 is SYDVKM in the germline V gene. The CDR3 runs to 15 residues. Between the trimmed V and J ends, which lost 11 bases and 2 bases, there was a span of 19 bases.

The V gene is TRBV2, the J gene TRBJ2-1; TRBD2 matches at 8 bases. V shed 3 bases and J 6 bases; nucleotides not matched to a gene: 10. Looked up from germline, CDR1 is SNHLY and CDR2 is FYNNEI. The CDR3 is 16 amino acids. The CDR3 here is CASSELRGEVRNEQFF. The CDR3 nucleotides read TGTGCCAGCAGTGAGCTGCGGGGGGAGGTGCGCAATGAGCAGTTCTTC.

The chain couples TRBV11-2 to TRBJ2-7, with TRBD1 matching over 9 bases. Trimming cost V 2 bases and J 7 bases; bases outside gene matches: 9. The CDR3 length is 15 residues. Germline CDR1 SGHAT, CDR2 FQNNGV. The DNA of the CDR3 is TGTGCCAGCAGCTTATCTGGGACAGGGCTCGGGGAGCAGTACTTC. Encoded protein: CASSLSGTGLGEQYF.

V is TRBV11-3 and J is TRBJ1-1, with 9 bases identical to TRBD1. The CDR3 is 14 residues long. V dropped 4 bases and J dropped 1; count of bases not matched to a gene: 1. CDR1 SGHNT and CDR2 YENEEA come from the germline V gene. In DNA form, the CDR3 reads TGTGCCAGCAGCTCGGGACAGGGGAACACTGAAGCTTTCTTT. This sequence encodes CASSSGQGNTEAFF.

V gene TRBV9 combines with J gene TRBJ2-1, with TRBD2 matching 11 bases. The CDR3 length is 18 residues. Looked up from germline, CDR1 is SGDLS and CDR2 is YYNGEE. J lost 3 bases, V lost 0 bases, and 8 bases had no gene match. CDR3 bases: TGTGCCAGCAGCGTAGCTACTAGCGGGGGCCGAAACTACAATGAGCAGTTCTTC. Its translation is CASSVATSGGRNYNEQFF.

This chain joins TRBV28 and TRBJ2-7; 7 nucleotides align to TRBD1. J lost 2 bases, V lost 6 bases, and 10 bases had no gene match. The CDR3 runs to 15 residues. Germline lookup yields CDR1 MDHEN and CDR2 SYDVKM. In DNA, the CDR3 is TGTGCCAGCAGCCTACAGGGGTGGGTACCCTACGAGCAGTACTTC. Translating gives CASSLQGWVPYEQYF.

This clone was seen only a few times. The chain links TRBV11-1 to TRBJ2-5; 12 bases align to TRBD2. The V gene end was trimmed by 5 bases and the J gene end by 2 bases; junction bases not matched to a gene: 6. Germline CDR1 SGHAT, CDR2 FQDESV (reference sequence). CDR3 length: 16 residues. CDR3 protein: CASSPLAGGLQETQYF. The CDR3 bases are TGTGCCAGCAGCCCACTAGCGGGGGGTCTTCAAGAGACCCAGTACTTC.

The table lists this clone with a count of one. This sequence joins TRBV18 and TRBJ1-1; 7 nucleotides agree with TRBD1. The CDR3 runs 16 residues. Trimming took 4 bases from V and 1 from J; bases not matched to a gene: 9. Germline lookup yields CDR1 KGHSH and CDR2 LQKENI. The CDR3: CASSLSEQGKNTEAFF. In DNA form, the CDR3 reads TGTGCCAGCTCACTTAGCGAACAGGGGAAGAACACTGAAGCTTTCTTT. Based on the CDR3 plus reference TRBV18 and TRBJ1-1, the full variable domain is NAGVMQNPRHLVRRRGQEARLRCSPMKGHSHVYWYRQLPEEGLKFMVYLQKENIIDESGMPKERFSAEFPKEGPSILRIQQVVRGDSAAYFCASSLSEQGKNTEAFFGQGTRLTVV.